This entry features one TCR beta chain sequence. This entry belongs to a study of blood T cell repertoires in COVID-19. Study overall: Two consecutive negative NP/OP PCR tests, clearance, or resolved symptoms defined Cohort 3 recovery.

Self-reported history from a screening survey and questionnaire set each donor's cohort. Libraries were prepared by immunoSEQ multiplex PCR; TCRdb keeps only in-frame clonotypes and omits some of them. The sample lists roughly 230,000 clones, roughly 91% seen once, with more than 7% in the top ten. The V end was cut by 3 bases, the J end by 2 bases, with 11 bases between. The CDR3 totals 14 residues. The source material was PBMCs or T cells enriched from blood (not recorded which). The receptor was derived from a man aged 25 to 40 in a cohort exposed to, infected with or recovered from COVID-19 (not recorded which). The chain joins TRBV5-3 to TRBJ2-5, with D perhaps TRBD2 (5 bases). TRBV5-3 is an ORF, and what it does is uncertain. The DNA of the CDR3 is TGTGCCAGAAGCTCGCCTAGCACACAAGAGACCCAGTACTTC. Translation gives CARSSPSTQETQYF.